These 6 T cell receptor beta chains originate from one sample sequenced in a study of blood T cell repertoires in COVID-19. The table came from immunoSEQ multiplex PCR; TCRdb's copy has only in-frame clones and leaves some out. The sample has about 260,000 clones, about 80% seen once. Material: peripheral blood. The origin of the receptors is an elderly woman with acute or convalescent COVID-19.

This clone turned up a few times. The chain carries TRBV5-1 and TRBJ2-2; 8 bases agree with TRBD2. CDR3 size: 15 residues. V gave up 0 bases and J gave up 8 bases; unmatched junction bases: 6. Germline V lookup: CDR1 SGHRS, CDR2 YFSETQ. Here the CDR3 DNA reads TGCGCCAGCAGCTTGGTCGGGACTAGGAATGGGGAGCTGTTTTTT. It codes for CASSLVGTRNGELFF.

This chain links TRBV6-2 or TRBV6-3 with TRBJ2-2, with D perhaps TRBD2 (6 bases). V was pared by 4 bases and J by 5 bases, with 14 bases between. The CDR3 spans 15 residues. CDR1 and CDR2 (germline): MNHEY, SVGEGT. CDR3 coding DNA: TGTGCCAGCAGTTTAAGTGAGCTAGCGACCGGGGAGCTGTTTTTT. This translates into CASSLSELATGELFF.

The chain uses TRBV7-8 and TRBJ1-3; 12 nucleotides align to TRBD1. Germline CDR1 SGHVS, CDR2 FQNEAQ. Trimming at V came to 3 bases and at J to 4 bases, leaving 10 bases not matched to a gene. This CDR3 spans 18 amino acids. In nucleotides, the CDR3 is TGTGCCAGCAGCTTCAAGGAGGGACAGGGGGCGCGAGGAAACACCATATATTTT. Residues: CASSFKEGQGARGNTIYF. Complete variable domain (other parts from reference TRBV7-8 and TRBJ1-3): GAGVSQSPRYKVAKRGQDVALRCDPISGHVSLFWYQQALGQGPEFLTYFQNEAQLDKSGLPSDRFFAERPEGSVSTLKIQRTQQEDSAVYLCASSFKEGQGARGNTIYFGEGSWLTVV.

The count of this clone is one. The CDR3 sequence is CASSSGPGTGVDEQYF. CDR3 DNA: TGCGCCAGCAGCTCGGGACCTGGGACAGGGGTCGACGAGCAGTACTTC. The V and J genes are TRBV5-1 and TRBJ2-7; 10 bases fit TRBD1. Germline lookup yields CDR1 SGHRS and CDR2 YFSETQ. This CDR3 has 16 residues. V lost 3 bases to trimming and J lost 5 bases; unmatched junction nucleotides: 11.

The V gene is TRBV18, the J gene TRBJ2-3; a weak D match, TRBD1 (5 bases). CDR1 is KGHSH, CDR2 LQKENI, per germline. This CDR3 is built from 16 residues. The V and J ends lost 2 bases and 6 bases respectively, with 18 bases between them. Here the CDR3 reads CASSPVKGLVGDTQYF. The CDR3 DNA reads TGTGCCAGCTCACCAGTTAAGGGGCTAGTCGGGGATACGCAGTATTTT.

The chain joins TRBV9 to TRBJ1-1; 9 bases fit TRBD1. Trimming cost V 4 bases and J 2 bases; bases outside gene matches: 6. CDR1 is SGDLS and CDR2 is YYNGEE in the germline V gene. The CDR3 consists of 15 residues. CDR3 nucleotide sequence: TGTGCCAGCAGCTCGGACAGGGGACTAAACACTGAAGCTTTCTTT. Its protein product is CASSSDRGLNTEAFF.